The clone carrying this T cell receptor (beta chain) was counted a few times. These data come from a study of shared clonotypes between healthy human individuals. Only in-frame clones appear in the TCRdb table, and some are missing; sequencing was by immunoSEQ multiplex PCR. The profile covers over 2 million clones, with about 90% appearing a single time and 0.3% to 0.45% taken by the ten largest. Germline CDR1 reads SGHTA; CDR2 reads FQGTGA. The CDR3 contains 14 residues. The V gene end was trimmed by 6 bases and the J gene end by 4 bases; junction bases not matched to a gene: 7. This clonotype was sampled from a man between 18 and 35 years old in good health. Some clones in this sample may be carry-over from other donors' samples. Sequences were obtained from naive CD4+ T cells from PBMCs. Subset denoted: CD45RA+ positively selected. This sequence joins TRBV7-3 and TRBJ2-5; 8 bases line up with TRBD2. The CDR3 sequence is CASSKSGGGETQYF. CDR3 nucleotides: TGTGCCAGCAGTAAAAGCGGGGGCGGAGAGACCCAGTACTTC.